This TCR beta chain emerged from a study of metastatic and nonmetastatic thyroid tumors. On the study more broadly: Repertoire comparisons spanned blood and tumor or nodule tissue from malignant and benign thyroid patients. Study results and caveats: For both blood and tumor, malignant thyroid tumors reportedly showed significantly higher TCR beta diversity than benign nodules did.

TCRdb ran MiXCR on the PCR reads. The repertoire has tens of thousands of clones, 17% of them found once; the top ten carry around 7.5%. Not a single patient had been given any form of treatment at any point before undergoing thyroid surgery. CDR3 length: 14 amino acids. V was cut by 8 bases and J by 4 bases, with 21 bases left in between. CDR1 is DFQATT and CDR2 is SNEGSKA in the germline V gene (reference sequence). In its sample, this clone was seen once. Its antigen remains unknown. Sequenced input: blood. The clonotype originates from a female donor with papillary thyroid cancer or a benign thyroid nodule (not recorded which). Some clones in this sample may be carry-over from other donors' samples. The rearrangement joins TRBV20-1 to TRBJ2-7; D is perhaps TRBD1 or TRBD2 (5 bases each). CDR3 bases: TGCAGTACCCTCGGGGACCAACTCAAGTACGAGCAGTACTTC. Its protein product is CSTLGDQLKYEQYF.